This T cell receptor (beta chain) was recovered during a study of blood T cell repertoires in COVID-19. Between the trimmed V and J ends, which lost 4 bases and 3 bases, there was a span of 6 bases. CDR3 length: 12 residues. Germline V gives CDR1 LGHDT, CDR2 YNNKEL (reference sequence). The table came from immunoSEQ multiplex PCR; TCRdb's copy has only in-frame clones and leaves some out. The top ten hold approximately 11% of the sample, which has 110,000 to 150,000 clones, around 89% seen once. The TCR sequence derives from a woman older than 75 with acute or convalescent COVID-19. The V call is TRBV3-1 (or the pseudogene TRBV3-2), the J call TRBJ1-1; D call uncertain. The specimen sequenced was peripheral blood. The chain's CDR3 is CASSPRDTEAFF. The CDR3 nucleotides are TGTGCCAGCAGCCCACGGGACACTGAAGCTTTCTTT.